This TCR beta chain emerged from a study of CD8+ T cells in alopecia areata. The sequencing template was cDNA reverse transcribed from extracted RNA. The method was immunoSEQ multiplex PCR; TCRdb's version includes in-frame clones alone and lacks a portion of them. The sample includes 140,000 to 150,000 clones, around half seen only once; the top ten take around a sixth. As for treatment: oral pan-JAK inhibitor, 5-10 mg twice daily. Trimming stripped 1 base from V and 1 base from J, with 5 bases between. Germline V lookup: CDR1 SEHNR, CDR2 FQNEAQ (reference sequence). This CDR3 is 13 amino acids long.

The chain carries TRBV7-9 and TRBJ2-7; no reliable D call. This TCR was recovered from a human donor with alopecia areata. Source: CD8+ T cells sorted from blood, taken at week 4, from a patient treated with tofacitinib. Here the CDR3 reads CASSLGRSYEQYF. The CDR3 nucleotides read TGTGCCAGCAGCTTAGGTCGGTCCTACGAGCAGTACTTC. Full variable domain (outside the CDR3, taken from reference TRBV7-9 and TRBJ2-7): DTGVSQNPRHKITKRGQNVTFRCDPISEHNRLYWYRQTLGQGPEFLTYFQNEAQLEKSRLLSDRFSAERPKGSFSTLEIQRTEQGDSAMYLCASSLGRSYEQYFGPGTRLTVT.